This T cell receptor beta chain emerged from a study of CD8 T cells in Susac syndrome. Sequencing targeted TCR beta in T cells from blood (CD8+ and CD4+). cDNA came from about 0.51 to 1 ug RNA primed by random hexamers. TCRdb re-called the immunoSEQ multiplex PCR reads with MiXCR, one entry per CDR3 protein. The sample records approximately 180,000 distinct CDR3 sequences, approximately 94% being singletons. The V gene's germline CDR1 is DFQATT and CDR2 SNEGSKA (reference sequence). V was clipped by 3 bases and J by 6 bases; unmatched bases: 8. The CDR3 spans 14 residues. This chain joins TRBV20-1 and TRBJ1-2; 9 bases are a match to TRBD1. Sequenced: CD4+ T cells from PBMCs. The source is a human donor with multiple sclerosis. CDR3 nucleotide sequence: TGCAGTGCTAGCCCCCCCGGGACAGGGCATGGCTACACCTTC. Protein sequence: CSASPPGTGHGYTF.